One and the same sample provided the 20 T cell receptor beta chains below, sequenced in a study of blood T cells in healthy people across ages. A J-beta primer mix and a sample-barcoded 5' primer were used in a second PCR of roughly 7 to 12 cycles. TCRdb used MiXCR to reprocess the 5' RACE reads, holding one entry per CDR3 protein. The sample lists around 870,000 distinct CDR3 sequences; 29% were seen once. What was sequenced was blood. The receptors shown here come from a woman older than 75 in good health.

There are a few counts of this clonotype. At one end, the junction sequence differs from germline, possibly due to a read error. This chain uses TRBV4-2 with TRBJ2-3; D unresolved. CDR1 and CDR2 from the germline V gene are LGHNA and YNFKEQ. The CDR3 is 13 amino acids. CDR3 sequence (DNA): TGTGCCAACAGCCAAGATTTGGGAGATACGCAGTATTTT. Encoded protein: CANSQDLGDTQYF.

Worth noting for this clonotype: A much larger clonotype is one base distant, so this may be a read error. This chain connects TRBV6-6 to TRBJ2-2, with a possible D match to TRBD2 (5 bases). Germline CDR1 is MNHNY and CDR2 is SVGAGI (reference sequence). The length of the CDR3 is 16 residues. CDR3: CASSYRTLDNTGERFF. CDR3 nucleotide sequence: TGTGCCAGCAGTTACAGAACCCTGGATAACACCGGGGAGCGGTTTTTT.

In this sample, this clonotype turned up many times. The chain is built from TRBV4-3 and TRBJ2-1; D is perhaps TRBD2 (5 bases). CDR1 and CDR2 from the germline V gene are LGHNA and YSLEER. The CDR3 totals 14 residues. V lost 0 bases and J lost 6, with 9 bases in between. The CDR3 region has the DNA TGCGCCAGCAGCCAAGATTGGAGGTCCAATGAGCAGTTCTTC. Protein sequence: CASSQDWRSNEQFF.

About this clonotype: Being one base from a much bigger clone, this may be a read error. The rearrangement links TRBV7-2 to TRBJ1-5; D might be TRBD1 (6 bases). The CDR3 contains 14 residues. CDR1 SGHTA and CDR2 FQGNSA come from the germline V gene. The CDR3 nucleotides are TGTGTCAGCAGCTTAGCCCCAGGGGTACAGCCCCAGCATTTT. Protein product: CVSSLAPGVQPQHF.

The rearrangement uses TRBV2 and TRBJ1-2; D ambiguous. CDR3 size: 14 residues. Germline V gives CDR1 SNHLY, CDR2 FYNNEI. V lost 1 base and J 0 bases, leaving 6 bases between the germline ends. CDR3 loop: CASSEGRPNYGYTF. CDR3 in DNA: TGTGCCAGCAGTGAAGGCCGGCCTAACTATGGCTACACCTTC. Drawing the rest from reference TRBV2 and TRBJ1-2, the complete variable domain is EPEVTQTPSHQVTQMGQEVILRCVPISNHLYFYWYRQILGQKVEFLVSFYNNEISEKSEIFDDQFSVERPDGSNFTLKIRSTKLEDSAMYFCASSEGRPNYGYTFGSGTRLTVV.

This clonotype was detected a few times. CDR3 coding DNA: TGTGCCAGCAGCCAAGCGGGGTTAGGAGCTTTCTTT. This codes for CASSQAGLGAFF. V usage is TRBV3-1 and J usage is TRBJ1-1; D gene uncertain. Germline V gene sequence: CDR1 LGHDT, CDR2 YNNKEL (reference sequence). Trimming removed 1 base from V and 10 bases from J, with 10 bases in between. This CDR3 comprises 12 residues.

This clonotype was observed at least ten times. The chain links TRBV20-1 to TRBJ2-1; TRBD2 matches 7 bases. The ends lost 1 base at V and 4 bases at J; junction bases unmatched: 4. Per germline, CDR1 DFQATT and CDR2 SNEGSKA (reference sequence). This CDR3 region has 14 residues. The CDR3 sequence: CSARVGGGYNEQFF. Here the CDR3 DNA reads TGCAGTGCTAGAGTGGGGGGGGGTTACAATGAGCAGTTCTTC.

About this clonotype itself: No conserved phenylalanine or tryptophan is present at the end of the CDR3, so a read error is the likely explanation. The chain has TRBV12-3 or TRBV12-4 and TRBJ1-5; perhaps TRBD1 as D (5 bases). There are 14 residues in the CDR3. V was pared by 2 bases and J by 3 bases, with 8 bases between. The CDR3 region is CASSLQGTNQPQHC. The CDR3 DNA reads as TGTGCCAGCAGTTTACAGGGTACCAATCAGCCCCAGCATTGT.

This clonotype was seen only once. This could be a read error, since a much larger clone is one nucleotide away. CDR3: CATSDTGGISTDTQYF. In DNA, the CDR3 is TGTGCCACCAGTGACACAGGGGGTATTAGCACAGATACGCAGTATTTT. This chain links TRBV24-1 with TRBJ2-3; the match to TRBD1 covers 8 bases. The CDR3 extends over 16 amino acids. The germline V gene encodes CDR1 KGHDR and CDR2 SFDVKD. J lost 0 bases, V lost 4 bases, and 5 bases had no gene match.

This clonotype was observed at least ten times. This sequence joins TRBV5-1 and TRBJ2-3; D not certain. The CDR3 has 15 amino acids. Germline lookup yields CDR1 SGHRS and CDR2 YFSETQ. V dropped 4 bases and J dropped 6 bases, with 18 bases sitting between them. The CDR3 is CASSLPGGVADTQYF. The CDR3 nucleotides read TGCGCCAGCAGCCTTCCAGGTGGAGTTGCGGATACGCAGTATTTT.

This clonotype was picked up a small number of times. A clone one base away is much larger, so this may be a read error. The chain combines TRBV29-1 with TRBJ2-3; weak D call: TRBD2 (7 bases). The CDR3 loop spans 13 amino acids. Looked up from germline, CDR1 is SQVTM and CDR2 is ANQGSEA. The CDR3 DNA reads TGCAGCGTTACAGGGAGGGGAACAGATGCGCAGTATTTT. Protein product: CSVTGRGTDAQYF.

This clonotype came up once. V gene TRBV20-1 combines with J gene TRBJ1-2; no reliable D call. Germline V gene sequence: CDR1 DFQATT, CDR2 SNEGSKA (reference sequence). V was shortened by 4 bases and J by 8 bases, with 8 bases between the two germline ends. The CDR3 sequence is 10 residues long. As DNA, the CDR3 is TGCAGTGCTAAAACAAGAGGCTACACCTTC. Translation gives CSAKTRGYTF.

This chain uses TRBV28 with TRBJ1-1; 9 bases are shared with TRBD1. This CDR3 has 14 amino acids. Germline lookup yields CDR1 MDHEN and CDR2 SYDVKM. V was clipped by 9 bases and J by 4 bases; unmatched bases: 9. CDR3 protein: CASIPGQGGTEAFF. CDR3 DNA sequence: TGTGCCAGTATCCCGGGACAGGGTGGCACTGAAGCTTTCTTT.

This clonotype occurred many times. The rearrangement links TRBV5-1 to TRBJ1-5; D may be TRBD1 (6 bases). The CDR3 contains 15 residues. Germline CDR1 reads SGHRS; CDR2 reads YFSETQ. V was trimmed by 0 bases and J by 3 bases, leaving 10 bases between them. In DNA, the CDR3 is TGCGCCAGCAGCTTGGGGCCAGGGGTCAATCAGCCCCAGCATTTT. Translation: CASSLGPGVNQPQHF.

At least ten counts were recorded for this clonotype. The chain combines TRBV11-2 with TRBJ2-3; D is undetermined. Germline V CDR1 and CDR2: SGHAT, FQNNGV. Trimming shortened V by 2 bases and J by 0 bases, and 18 bases separated the two germline ends. This CDR3 is built from 18 residues. The CDR3 DNA follows: TGTGCCAGCAGCTTAAGCCCCCTGGGGTTTGGGAGCACAGATACGCAGTATTTT. Its translation is CASSLSPLGFGSTDTQYF.

The rearrangement links TRBV7-3 to TRBJ2-7; TRBD2 aligns across 8 bases. The V gene end was trimmed by 4 bases and the J gene end by 0 bases; junction bases not matched to a gene: 8. The CDR3 extends over 16 amino acids. Per the germline V gene, CDR1 is SGHTA and CDR2 is FQGTGA. The DNA for the CDR3 is TGTGCCAGCAGCTCGAAGCGGGAGACCCTCTCCTACGAGCAGTACTTC. Residues: CASSSKRETLSYEQYF.

The chain links TRBV12-3 or TRBV12-4 to TRBJ2-3; perhaps TRBD2 as D (5 bases). Trimming took 3 bases from V and 4 from J, leaving 14 bases between them. The CDR3 is made up of 15 amino acids. The CDR3 DNA sequence: TGTGCCAGCAGTTTCTCGGGATCGGGCGCAGATACGCAGTATTTT. The encoded protein is CASSFSGSGADTQYF.

The V and J genes are TRBV3-1 and TRBJ2-2; weak D call: TRBD2 (6 bases). The CDR3 covers 15 residues. The germline CDR1 and CDR2 sequences are LGHDT and YNNKEL (reference sequence). Trimming removed 1 base from V and 4 bases from J, with 10 bases in between. The CDR3 loop reads CASSQGGGGTGELFF. The CDR3 DNA sequence: TGTGCCAGCAGCCAAGGTGGGGGAGGCACCGGGGAGCTGTTTTTT.

The sample holds many counts of this clonotype. The chain carries TRBV24-1 and TRBJ2-1; the D gene is possibly TRBD1 (6 bases). V was shortened by 3 bases and J by 5 bases, with 13 bases between the two germline ends. This CDR3 region has 15 residues. Germline CDR1 is KGHDR and CDR2 is SFDVKD. The DNA of the CDR3 is TGTGCCACCAGTGATATCCGGGACATCAACAATGAGCAGTTCTTC. It yields the protein CATSDIRDINNEQFF.

This clonotype was counted many times. The V and J genes are TRBV3-1 and TRBJ2-7; a possible D gene is TRBD2 (5 bases). The CDR3 spans 13 residues. Germline loops: CDR1 LGHDT, CDR2 YNNKEL (reference sequence). Trimming took 4 bases from V and 7 from J, leaving 14 bases between them. CDR3: CASSPLDTGEQYF. CDR3 coding DNA: TGTGCCAGCAGCCCCCTTGATACGGGGGAGCAGTACTTC.